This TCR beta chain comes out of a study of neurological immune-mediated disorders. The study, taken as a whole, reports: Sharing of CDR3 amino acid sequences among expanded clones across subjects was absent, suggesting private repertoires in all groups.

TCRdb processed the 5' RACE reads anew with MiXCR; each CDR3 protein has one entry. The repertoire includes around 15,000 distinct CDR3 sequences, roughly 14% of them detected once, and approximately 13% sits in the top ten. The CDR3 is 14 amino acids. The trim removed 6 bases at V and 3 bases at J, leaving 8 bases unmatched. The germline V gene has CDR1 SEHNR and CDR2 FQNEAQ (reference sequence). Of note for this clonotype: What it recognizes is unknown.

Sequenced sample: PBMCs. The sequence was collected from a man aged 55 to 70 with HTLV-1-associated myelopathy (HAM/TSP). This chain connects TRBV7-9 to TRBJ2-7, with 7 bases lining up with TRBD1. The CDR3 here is CASRPDRARYEQYF. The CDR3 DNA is TGTGCCAGCAGACCCGACAGGGCGCGCTACGAGCAGTACTTC. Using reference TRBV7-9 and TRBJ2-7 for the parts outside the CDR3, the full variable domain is DTGVSQNPRHKITKRGQNVTFRCDPISEHNRLYWYRQTLGQGPEFLTYFQNEAQLEKSRLLSDRFSAERPKGSFSTLEIQRTEQGDSAMYLCASRPDRARYEQYFGPGTRLTVT.